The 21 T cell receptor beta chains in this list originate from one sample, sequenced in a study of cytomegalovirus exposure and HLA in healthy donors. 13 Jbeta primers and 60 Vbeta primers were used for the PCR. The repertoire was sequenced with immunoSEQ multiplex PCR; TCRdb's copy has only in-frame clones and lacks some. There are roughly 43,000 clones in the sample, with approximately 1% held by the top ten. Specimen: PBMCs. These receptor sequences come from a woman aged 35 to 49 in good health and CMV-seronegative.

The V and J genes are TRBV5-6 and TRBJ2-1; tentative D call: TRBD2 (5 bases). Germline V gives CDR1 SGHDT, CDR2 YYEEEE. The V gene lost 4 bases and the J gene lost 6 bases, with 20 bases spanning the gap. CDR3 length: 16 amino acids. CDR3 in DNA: TGTGCCAGCAGCCCCGGCGGGCGGTCCCAGAGCAATGAGCAGTTCTTC. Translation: CASSPGGRSQSNEQFF. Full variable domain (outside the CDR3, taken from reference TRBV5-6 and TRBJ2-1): DAGVTQSPTHLIKTRGQQVTLRCSPKSGHDTVSWYQQALGQGPQFIFQYYEEEERQRGNFPDRFSGHQFPNYSSELNVNALLLGDSALYLCASSPGGRSQSNEQFFGPGTRLTVL.

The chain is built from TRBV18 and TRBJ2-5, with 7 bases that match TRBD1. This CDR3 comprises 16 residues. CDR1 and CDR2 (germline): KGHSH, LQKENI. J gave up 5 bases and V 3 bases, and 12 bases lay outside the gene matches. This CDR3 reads CASSPSGTEVWETQYF. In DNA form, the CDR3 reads TGTGCCAGCTCACCCTCCGGGACAGAAGTTTGGGAGACCCAGTACTTC.

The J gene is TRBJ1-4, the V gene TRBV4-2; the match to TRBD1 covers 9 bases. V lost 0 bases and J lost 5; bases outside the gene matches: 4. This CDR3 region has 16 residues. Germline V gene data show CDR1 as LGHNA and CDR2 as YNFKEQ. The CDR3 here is CASSQDKGTGNEKLFF. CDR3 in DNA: TGTGCCAGCAGCCAAGACAAGGGGACAGGGAATGAAAAACTGTTTTTT.

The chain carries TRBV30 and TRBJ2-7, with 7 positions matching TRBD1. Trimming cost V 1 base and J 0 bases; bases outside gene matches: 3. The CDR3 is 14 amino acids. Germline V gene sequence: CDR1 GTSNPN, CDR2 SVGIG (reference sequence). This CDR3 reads CAWSASGGSYEQYF. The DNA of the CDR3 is TGTGCCTGGAGTGCTTCAGGGGGCTCCTACGAGCAGTACTTC.

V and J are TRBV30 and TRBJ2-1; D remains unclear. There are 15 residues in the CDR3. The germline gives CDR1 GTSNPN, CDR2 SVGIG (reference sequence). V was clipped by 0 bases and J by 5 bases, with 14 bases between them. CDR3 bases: TGTGCCTGGAGTGTGAGTACCGAGGTCGACAATGAGCAGTTCTTC. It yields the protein CAWSVSTEVDNEQFF.

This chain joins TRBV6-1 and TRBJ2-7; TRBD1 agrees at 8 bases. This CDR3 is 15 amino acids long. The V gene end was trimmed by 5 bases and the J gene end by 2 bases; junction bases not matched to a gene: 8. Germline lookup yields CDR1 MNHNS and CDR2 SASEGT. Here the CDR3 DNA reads TGTGCCAGCAGTCTTGACAGGGGATACACCTACGAGCAGTACTTC. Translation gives CASSLDRGYTYEQYF.

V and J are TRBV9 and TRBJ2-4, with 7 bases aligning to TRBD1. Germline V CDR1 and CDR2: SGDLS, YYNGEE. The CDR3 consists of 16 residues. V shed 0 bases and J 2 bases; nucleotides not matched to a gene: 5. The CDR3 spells CASSVGTGSPKNIQYF. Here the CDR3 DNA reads TGTGCCAGCAGCGTAGGGACAGGCTCTCCCAAAAACATTCAGTACTTC.

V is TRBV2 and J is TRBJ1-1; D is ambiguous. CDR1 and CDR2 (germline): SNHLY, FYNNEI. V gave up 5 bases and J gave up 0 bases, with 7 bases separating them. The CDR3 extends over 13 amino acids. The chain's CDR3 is CASSPEMNTEAFF. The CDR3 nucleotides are TGTGCCAGCAGTCCAGAAATGAACACTGAAGCTTTCTTT.

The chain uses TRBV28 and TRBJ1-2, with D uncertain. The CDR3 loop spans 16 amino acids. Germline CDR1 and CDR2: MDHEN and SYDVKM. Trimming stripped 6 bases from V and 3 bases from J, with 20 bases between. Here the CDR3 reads CASSPTEAPWYYGYTF. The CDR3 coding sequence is TGTGCCAGCAGCCCAACCGAAGCCCCGTGGTACTATGGCTACACCTTC.

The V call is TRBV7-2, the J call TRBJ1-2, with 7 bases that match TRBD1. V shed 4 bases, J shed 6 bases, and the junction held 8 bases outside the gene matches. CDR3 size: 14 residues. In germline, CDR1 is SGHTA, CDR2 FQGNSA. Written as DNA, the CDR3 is TGTGCCAGCAGCTCCGGGACAGCGACAGATGGCTACACCTTC. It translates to CASSSGTATDGYTF.

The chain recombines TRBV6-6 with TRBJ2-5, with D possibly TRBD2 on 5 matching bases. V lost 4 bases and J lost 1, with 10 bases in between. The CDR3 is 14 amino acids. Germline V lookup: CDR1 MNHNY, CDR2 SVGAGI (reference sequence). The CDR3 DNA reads TGTGCCAGCAGTTTTGAGCGGTCCCAAGAGACCCAGTACTTC. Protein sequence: CASSFERSQETQYF.

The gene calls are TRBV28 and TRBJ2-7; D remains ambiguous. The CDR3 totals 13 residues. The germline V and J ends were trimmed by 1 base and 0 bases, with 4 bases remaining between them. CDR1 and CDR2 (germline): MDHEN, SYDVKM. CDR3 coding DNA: TGTGCCAGCAGTTTATTGGCCTCCTACGAGCAGTACTTC. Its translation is CASSLLASYEQYF.

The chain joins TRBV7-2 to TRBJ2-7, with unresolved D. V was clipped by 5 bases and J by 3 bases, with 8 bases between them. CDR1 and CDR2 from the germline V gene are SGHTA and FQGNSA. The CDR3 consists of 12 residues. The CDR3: CASSRPGYEQYF. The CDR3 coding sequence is TGTGCCAGCAGCCGGCCAGGCTACGAGCAGTACTTC. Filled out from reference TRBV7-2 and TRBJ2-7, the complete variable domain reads GAGVSQSPSNKVTEKGKDVELRCDPISGHTALYWYRQSLGQGLEFLIYFQGNSAPDKSGLPSDRFSAERTGGSVSTLTIQRTQQEDSAVYLCASSRPGYEQYFGPGTRLTVT.

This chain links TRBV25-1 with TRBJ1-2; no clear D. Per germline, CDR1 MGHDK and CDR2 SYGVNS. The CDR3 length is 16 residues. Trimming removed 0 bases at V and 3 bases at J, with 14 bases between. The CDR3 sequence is CASSEYGGVNYYGYTF. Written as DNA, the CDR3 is TGTGCCAGCAGTGAATATGGAGGTGTTAACTACTATGGCTACACCTTC.

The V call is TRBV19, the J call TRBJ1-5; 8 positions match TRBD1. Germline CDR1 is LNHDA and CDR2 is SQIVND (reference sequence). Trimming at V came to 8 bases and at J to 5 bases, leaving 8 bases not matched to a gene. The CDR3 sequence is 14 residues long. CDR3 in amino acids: CASRLRQGHQPQHF. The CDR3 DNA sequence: TGTGCCAGTCGGTTGAGACAGGGGCATCAGCCCCAGCATTTT.

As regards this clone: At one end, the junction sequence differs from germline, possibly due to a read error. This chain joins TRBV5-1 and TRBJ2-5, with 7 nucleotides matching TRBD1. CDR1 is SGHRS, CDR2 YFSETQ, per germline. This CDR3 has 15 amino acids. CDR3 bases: TGCGTCAGCAGCCCGCCGACCAGGGGGTCAGAGACCCAGTACTTC. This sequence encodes CVSSPPTRGSETQYF.

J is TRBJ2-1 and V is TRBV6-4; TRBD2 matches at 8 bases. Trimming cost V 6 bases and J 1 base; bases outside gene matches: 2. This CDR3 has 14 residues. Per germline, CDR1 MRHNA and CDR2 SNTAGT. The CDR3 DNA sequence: TGTGCCAGCAGCGTAGCGGGATCCTACAATGAGCAGTTCTTC. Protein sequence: CASSVAGSYNEQFF.

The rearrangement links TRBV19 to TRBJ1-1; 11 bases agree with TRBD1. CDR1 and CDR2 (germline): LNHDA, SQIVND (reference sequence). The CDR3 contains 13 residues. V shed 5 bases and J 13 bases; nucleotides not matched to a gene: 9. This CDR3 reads CASSQDRGLQLFF. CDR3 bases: TGTGCCAGTAGTCAGGACAGGGGGCTACAACTTTTCTTT.

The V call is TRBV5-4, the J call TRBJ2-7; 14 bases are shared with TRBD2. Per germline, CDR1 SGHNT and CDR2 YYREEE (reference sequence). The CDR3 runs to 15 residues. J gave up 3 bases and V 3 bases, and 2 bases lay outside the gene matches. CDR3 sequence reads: CASSWGTSGSYEQYF. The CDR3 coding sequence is TGTGCCAGCAGCTGGGGGACTAGCGGGAGCTACGAGCAGTACTTC.

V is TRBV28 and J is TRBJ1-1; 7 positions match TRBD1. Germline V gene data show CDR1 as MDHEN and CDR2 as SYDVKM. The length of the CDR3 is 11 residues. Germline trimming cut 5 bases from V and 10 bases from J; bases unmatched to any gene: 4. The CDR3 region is CASSLNRGAFF. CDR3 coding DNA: TGTGCCAGCAGTCTGAACAGGGGAGCTTTCTTT.

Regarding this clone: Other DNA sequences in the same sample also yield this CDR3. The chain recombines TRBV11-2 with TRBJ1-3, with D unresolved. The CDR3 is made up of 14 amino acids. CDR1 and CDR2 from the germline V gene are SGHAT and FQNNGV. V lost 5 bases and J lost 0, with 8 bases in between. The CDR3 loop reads CASSPRFSGNTIYF. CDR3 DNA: TGTGCCAGCAGCCCGCGGTTCTCTGGAAACACCATATATTTT. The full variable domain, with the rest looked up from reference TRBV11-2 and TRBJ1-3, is EAGVAQSPRYKIIEKRQSVAFWCNPISGHATLYWYQQILGQGPKLLIQFQNNGVVDDSQLPKDRFSAERLKGVDSTLKIQPAKLEDSAVYLCASSPRFSGNTIYFGEGSWLTVV.